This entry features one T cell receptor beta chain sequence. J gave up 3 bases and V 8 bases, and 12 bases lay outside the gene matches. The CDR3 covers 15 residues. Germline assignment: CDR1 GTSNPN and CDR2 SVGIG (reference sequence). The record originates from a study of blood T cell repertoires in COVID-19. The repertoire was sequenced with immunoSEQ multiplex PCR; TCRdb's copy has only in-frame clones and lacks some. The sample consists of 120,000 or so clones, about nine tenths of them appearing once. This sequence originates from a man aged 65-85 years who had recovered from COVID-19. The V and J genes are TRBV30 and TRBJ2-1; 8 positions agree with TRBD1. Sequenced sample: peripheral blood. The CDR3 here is CAGVLGQGDYNEQFF. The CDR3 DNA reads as TGTGCCGGAGTACTCGGACAGGGAGACTACAATGAGCAGTTCTTC.